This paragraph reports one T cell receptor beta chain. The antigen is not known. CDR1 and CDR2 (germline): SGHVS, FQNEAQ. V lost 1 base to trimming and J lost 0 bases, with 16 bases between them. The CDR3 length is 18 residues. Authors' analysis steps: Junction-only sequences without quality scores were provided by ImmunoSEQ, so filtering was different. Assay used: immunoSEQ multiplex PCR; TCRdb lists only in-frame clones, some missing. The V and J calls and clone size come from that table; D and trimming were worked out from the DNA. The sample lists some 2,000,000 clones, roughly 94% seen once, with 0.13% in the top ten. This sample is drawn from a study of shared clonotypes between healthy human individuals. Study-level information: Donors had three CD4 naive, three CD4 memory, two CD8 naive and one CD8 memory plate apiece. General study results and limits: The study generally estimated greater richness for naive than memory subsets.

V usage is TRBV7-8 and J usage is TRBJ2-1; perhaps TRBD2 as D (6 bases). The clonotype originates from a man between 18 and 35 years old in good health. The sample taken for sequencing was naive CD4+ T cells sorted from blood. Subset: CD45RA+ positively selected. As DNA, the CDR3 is TGTGCCAGCAGCTTAGGAGCCGCCTTGGGGGGCTCCTACAATGAGCAGTTCTTC. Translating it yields CASSLGAALGGSYNEQFF.